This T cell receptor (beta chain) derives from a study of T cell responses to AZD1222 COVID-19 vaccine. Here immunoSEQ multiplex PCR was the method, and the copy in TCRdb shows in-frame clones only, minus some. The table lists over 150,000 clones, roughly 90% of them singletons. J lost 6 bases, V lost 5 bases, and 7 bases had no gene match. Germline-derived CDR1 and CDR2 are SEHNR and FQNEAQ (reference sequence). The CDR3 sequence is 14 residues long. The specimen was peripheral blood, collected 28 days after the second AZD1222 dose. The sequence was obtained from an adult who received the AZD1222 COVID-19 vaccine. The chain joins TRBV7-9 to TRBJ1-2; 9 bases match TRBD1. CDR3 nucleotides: TGTGCCAGCAGCGAAGGGACAGGGTCTAATGGCTACACCTTC. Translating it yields CASSEGTGSNGYTF.